This TCR beta chain was captured by sequencing in a study of cytomegalovirus exposure and HLA in healthy donors. Findings of the study overall: In the roughly 130 validation repertoires, a later analysis found that first-cohort TCR clusters tended to co-occur.

As for this clone: The antigen is not known.

Produced via immunoSEQ multiplex PCR; TCRdb's table is partial and in-frame only. The sample contains about 150,000 clones, 86% of which appear only once. The CDR3 has 14 residues. Germline-derived CDR1 and CDR2 are LGHNA and YSLEER. The V end lost 0 bases, the J end lost 5 bases, and 9 bases lay between the germline ends. The rearrangement links TRBV4-3 to TRBJ2-3; TRBD1 is a possible D gene (6 bases). Material: PBMCs. The sequence derives from a man aged 18 to 30 in good health and CMV-seropositive. CDR3 nucleotide sequence: TGCGCCAGCAGCCAAGAACCACAGGGAGATACGCAGTATTTT. Protein: CASSQEPQGDTQYF.